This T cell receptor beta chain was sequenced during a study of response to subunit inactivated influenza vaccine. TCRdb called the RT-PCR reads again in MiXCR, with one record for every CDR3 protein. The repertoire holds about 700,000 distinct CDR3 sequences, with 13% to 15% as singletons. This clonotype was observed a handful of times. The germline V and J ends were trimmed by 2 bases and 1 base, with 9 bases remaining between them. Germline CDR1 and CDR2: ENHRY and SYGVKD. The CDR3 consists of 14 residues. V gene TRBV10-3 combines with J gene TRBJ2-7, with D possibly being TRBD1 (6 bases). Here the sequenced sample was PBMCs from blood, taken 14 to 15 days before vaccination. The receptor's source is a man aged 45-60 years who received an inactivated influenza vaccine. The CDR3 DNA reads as TGTGCCATCAGTGAGCCGGACAGATCCTACGAGCAGTACTTC. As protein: CAISEPDRSYEQYF.